The 14 T cell receptor beta chains below all came from one sample that was sequenced in a study of blood T cell repertoires in COVID-19 (dated by TCRdb to 2018 to 2021). Library construction relied on the immunoSEQ multiplex PCR assay. In its TCRdb copy, this immuneACCESS table keeps in-frame sequences only and misses some clones. Where compared with another copy, unresolved V genes explain less than half of these, and the others have no known cause. The sample yields roughly 150,000 clones; around 84% were counted once. Of the sample, 7.3% falls within the top ten clones. The material sequenced was PBMCs or T cells enriched from blood (not recorded which). The receptors here all came from a man aged 50-60 years who had recovered from COVID-19.

CDR3 loop: CASSFTTSYEQYF. Written as DNA, the CDR3 is TGTGCCAGCAGTTTCACGACAAGCTACGAGCAGTACTTC. V usage is TRBV12-3 or TRBV12-4 and J usage is TRBJ2-7; D is uncertain. Between the trimmed V and J ends, which lost 3 bases and 3 bases, there was a span of 9 bases. The CDR3 runs to 13 residues.

This clone came up once. The chain joins TRBV6-2 or TRBV6-3 to TRBJ1-5; D is ambiguous. This CDR3 region has 18 residues. Germline V lookup: CDR1 MNHEY, CDR2 SVGEGT. V gave up 0 bases and J gave up 2 bases, with 17 bases separating them. The CDR3, as DNA: TGTGCCAGCAGTTACTCTAGATTTCGAAAGGGAGGCAATCAGCCCCAGCATTTT. Translating gives CASSYSRFRKGGNQPQHF.

V is TRBV18 and J is TRBJ1-4; unclear D gene. CDR3 length equals 14 residues. Germline CDR1 and CDR2: KGHSH and LQKENI. The V gene lost 1 base and the J gene lost 4 bases, with 7 bases spanning the gap. CDR3 protein: CASSPLTVNEKLFF. CDR3 DNA sequence: TGTGCCAGCTCACCACTAACAGTTAATGAAAAACTGTTTTTT.

V is TRBV6-2 or TRBV6-3 and J is TRBJ1-5; perhaps TRBD1 as D (5 bases). With 4 bases removed from V and 11 bases from J, the gap between germline ends came to 15 bases. This CDR3 has 13 amino acids. CDR1 is MNHEY, CDR2 SVGEGT, per germline. CDR3 in amino acids: CASSWGEASAQHF. DNA for the CDR3: TGTGCCAGCAGTTGGGGGGAGGCTTCGGCCCAGCATTTT.

The table lists this clone with a count of one. The V gene is TRBV12-3 or TRBV12-4, the J gene TRBJ1-2; 7 bases match TRBD1. This CDR3 is built from 13 residues. Germline trimming cut 6 bases from V and 5 bases from J; bases unmatched to any gene: 6. The CDR3 sequence: CASSSRGPYGYTF. In DNA form, the CDR3 reads TGTGCCAGCAGCTCGAGGGGGCCGTATGGCTACACCTTC.

The genes are TRBV6-5 and TRBJ2-7, with 8 bases lining up with TRBD1. The CDR3 is made up of 14 amino acids. Trimming cost V 7 bases and J 6 bases; bases outside gene matches: 11. From germline, CDR1 is MNHEY and CDR2 SVGAGI. The CDR3 DNA reads as TGTGCCAGCAAAAGGGACAGGTGGAGCGGCGAGCAGTACTTC. Encoded protein: CASKRDRWSGEQYF.

This clone was observed once. The chain is built from TRBV19 and TRBJ1-2; TRBD1 matches at 9 bases. CDR1 LNHDA and CDR2 SQIVND come from the germline V gene (reference sequence). The CDR3 covers 15 residues. Unmatched junction bases numbered 13, after V lost 10 bases and J lost 4 bases. The DNA of the CDR3 is TGTGCCACCAAACCAGGACAGGGGACTTCCTATGGCTACACCTTC. Translating it yields CATKPGQGTSYGYTF.

This chain joins TRBV10-3 and TRBJ2-1; D might be TRBD1 (5 bases). The CDR3 totals 15 residues. The V end was cut by 0 bases, the J end by 7 bases, with 13 bases between. CDR1 ENHRY and CDR2 SYGVKD come from the germline V gene. CDR3 region: CAISESALGRNEQFF. Here the CDR3 DNA reads TGTGCCATCAGTGAGTCGGCCTTGGGGCGAAATGAGCAGTTCTTC.

This clone came up a few times. V usage is TRBV27 and J usage is TRBJ2-2; 8 positions agree with TRBD1. The germline V gene encodes CDR1 MNHEY and CDR2 SMNVEV (reference sequence). This CDR3 contains 14 residues. V lost 6 bases to trimming and J lost 3 bases; unmatched junction nucleotides: 3. CDR3 amino acids: CASSGQGYTGELFF. In DNA form, the CDR3 reads TGTGCCAGCAGCGGACAGGGATACACCGGGGAGCTGTTTTTT.

There are a few counts of this clone. The J gene is TRBJ1-4, the V gene TRBV5-1; 9 nucleotides align to TRBD1. In germline, CDR1 is SGHRS, CDR2 YFSETQ. Trimming removed 4 bases from V and 0 bases from J; junction bases left unmatched: 1. The CDR3 runs to 15 residues. The CDR3 loop reads CASSRDRATNEKLFF. The CDR3 DNA sequence: TGCGCCAGCAGCCGGGACAGGGCAACTAATGAAAAACTGTTTTTT.

This clone was counted a single time. This rearrangement joins TRBV19 to TRBJ1-2; TRBD1 matches at 8 bases. The CDR3 consists of 13 residues. The ends lost 3 bases at V and 3 bases at J; junction bases unmatched: 0. Germline V gives CDR1 LNHDA, CDR2 SQIVND (reference sequence). In nucleotides, the CDR3 is TGTGCCAGTAGTATGGGACAGGACTATGGCTACACCTTC. Encoded protein: CASSMGQDYGYTF.

This clone has just a few counts. The rearrangement links TRBV7-9 to TRBJ2-5; possible D gene TRBD1, 7 bases. The CDR3 has 14 amino acids. Germline V gene lookup returns CDR1 SEHNR and CDR2 FQNEAQ (reference sequence). The V gene lost 5 bases and the J gene lost 5 bases, with 15 bases spanning the gap. Here the CDR3 reads CASSGGTVSETQYF. The CDR3 DNA follows: TGTGCCAGCAGCGGAGGGACAGTGTCGGAGACCCAGTACTTC.

The chain joins TRBV14 to TRBJ1-2, with D possibly TRBD1 on 6 matching bases. Trimming pared 4 bases from V and 6 bases from J, leaving 12 bases between. This CDR3 region has 13 residues. CDR1 and CDR2 from the germline V gene are SGHDN and FVKESK. CDR3 DNA sequence: TGTGCCAGCAGCCGGAACAGGGACGATGGCTACACCTTC. This translates into CASSRNRDDGYTF.

Written as DNA, the CDR3 is TGCGCCAGCAGCCCAACAGGGGGCTACAATGAGCAGTTCTTC. Translated: CASSPTGGYNEQFF. The chain is built from TRBV5-1 and TRBJ2-1; TRBD1 agrees at 8 bases. CDR1 and CDR2 (germline): SGHRS, YFSETQ. Unmatched junction bases numbered 3, after V lost 4 bases and J lost 3 bases. The CDR3 sequence is 14 residues long.